The 24 T cell receptor delta chains in this list originate from one sample, sequenced in a study of Vδ1+ human thymocytes. Study-level results: Thymic TRG and TRD repertoires appeared highly polyclonal, with Gaussian CDR3 length distributions.

The template was reverse-transcribed extracted RNA. The CDR3 regions were amplified by multiplex PCR from V-gene primers to a constant-region primer. TCRdb called clones anew from the multiplex PCR reads with CATT. The sample contains around 56,000 delta-chain clones, roughly 15% of which appear only once. These receptors have no known antigen. Input material: Vdelta1+ gamma-delta thymocytes from the thymus. Subset given: FACS-sorted CD3+ TCRalphabeta- TCRVdelta1+ TCRVdelta2- thymocytes. The source of these receptors is a girl less than two years old who had congenital heart surgery.

This chain joins TRDV2 and TRDJ1; D is unclear. Germline V CDR1 and CDR2: GEAIGNYY, EKD. The CDR3 consists of 19 residues. Trimming took off 3 bases at V and 3 bases at J, with 28 bases between the two ends. As DNA, the CDR3 is TGTGCCTGTGACTTCTTTCTAGCACTAAATGTTCGGTACCCCGATAAACTCATCTTT. Translating gives CACDFFLALNVRYPDKLIF.

This clone was detected only a few times. This chain uses TRDV1 with TRDJ1; 8 bases are shared with TRDD3. V was pared by 3 bases and J by 0 bases, with 27 bases of the junction left unmatched. CDR1 is TSWWSYY, CDR2 QGS, per germline. The CDR3 loop spans 23 amino acids. The CDR3 DNA sequence: TGTGCTCTTGGGGACACCCCTGAAGCTGTCGTGGGGGATGATGAGACGTACACCGATAAACTCATCTTT. As protein: CALGDTPEAVVGDDETYTDKLIF.

The V gene is TRDV1, the J gene TRDJ1, with no clear D. Trimming pared 4 bases from V and 0 bases from J, leaving 27 bases between. CDR3 length equals 20 residues. CDR1 TSWWSYY and CDR2 QGS come from the germline V gene. CDR3 sequence reads: CALGARKKDPGTNYTDKLIF. CDR3 nucleotides: TGTGCTCTTGGGGCACGTAAAAAGGACCCTGGAACCAATTACACCGATAAACTCATCTTT.

Notes on this clone: Different DNA sequences within this sample yield the same CDR3. V gene TRDV1 combines with J gene TRDJ1; 8 nucleotides line up with TRDD2. Germline CDR1 TSWWSYY, CDR2 QGS. The CDR3 is 21 amino acids. V lost 6 bases, J lost 3 bases, and 27 bases stayed unmatched. CDR3 loop: CALGLGTSYGFLVRLADKLIF. DNA for the CDR3: TGTGCTCTTGGCCTTGGGACTTCCTACGGCTTTCTGGTACGATTAGCCGATAAACTCATCTTT.

This clone was recorded a few times. This sequence joins TRDV1 and TRDJ1; possibly TRDD3 for D (5 bases). The germline V gene has CDR1 TSWWSYY and CDR2 QGS. Trimming took off 2 bases at V and 4 bases at J, with 23 bases between the two ends. The CDR3 spans 18 residues. CDR3 sequence: CALGEGHQSRVLVDKLIF. CDR3 sequence (DNA): TGTGCTCTTGGGGAAGGTCATCAGTCCCGCGTACTGGTCGATAAACTCATCTTT.

The rearrangement joins TRDV1 to TRDJ1, with a weak D call TRDD2 (5 bases). This CDR3 is 14 amino acids long. Germline loops: CDR1 TSWWSYY, CDR2 QGS. V gave up 4 bases and J gave up 8 bases, with 17 bases separating them. CDR3 amino acids: CALGAPYPPGKLIF. In DNA, the CDR3 is TGTGCTCTTGGGGCACCCTACCCCCCGGGGAAACTCATCTTT.

This chain uses TRDV1 with TRDJ1; D unclear. The CDR3 has 13 residues. V was trimmed by 3 bases and J by 4 bases, leaving 9 bases between them. Germline assignment: CDR1 TSWWSYY and CDR2 QGS. CDR3 bases: TGTGCTCTTGGGGAGCGGGTAATCGATAAACTCATCTTT. It is translated as CALGERVIDKLIF.

The chain couples TRDV1 to TRDJ1, with D tentatively TRDD3 (6 bases). This CDR3 spans 18 amino acids. Germline assignment: CDR1 TSWWSYY and CDR2 QGS. V lost 5 bases to trimming and J lost 0 bases, with 22 bases between them. CDR3 sequence: CALGLCGGPFPYTDKLIF. The CDR3 bases are TGTGCTCTTGGGCTTTGTGGGGGCCCCTTTCCGTACACCGATAAACTCATCTTT.

In its sample, this clone was seen a few times. The chain joins TRDV1 to TRDJ1; D is ambiguous. Germline lookup yields CDR1 TSWWSYY and CDR2 QGS. The germline V and J ends were trimmed by 2 bases and 1 base, with 11 bases remaining between them. The CDR3 is 15 residues long. CDR3 sequence (DNA): TGTGCTCTTGGGGAAGGGAGCGCCCCCACCGATAAACTCATCTTT. Its protein is CALGEGSAPTDKLIF.

The rearrangement joins TRDV2 to TRDJ1; 10 bases are a match to TRDD3. Germline assignment: CDR1 GEAIGNYY and CDR2 EKD. This CDR3 has 20 residues. V lost 0 bases, J lost 0 bases, and 15 bases stayed unmatched. The CDR3 is CACDTPLGGYPYPYTDKLIF. CDR3 coding DNA: TGTGCCTGTGACACCCCCCTTGGGGGATACCCCTACCCGTACACCGATAAACTCATCTTT.

This chain joins TRDV1 and TRDJ1; weak D call: TRDD3 (5 bases). The CDR3 is 17 residues long. V lost 0 bases and J lost 0, with 14 bases in between. Per the germline V gene, CDR1 is TSWWSYY and CDR2 is QGS. The CDR3 DNA follows: TGTGCTCTTGGGGAACTAACGGGGACCCCAAACACCGATAAACTCATCTTT. Amino acid sequence: CALGELTGTPNTDKLIF.

This sequence joins TRDV1 and TRDJ1; 8 bases line up with TRDD3. Germline-derived CDR1 and CDR2 are TSWWSYY and QGS. V shed 4 bases, J shed 0 bases, and the junction held 10 bases outside the gene matches. This CDR3 region has 17 residues. CDR3 DNA: TGTGCTCTTGGGGGGTTTACAACTGGGGGGTACACCGATAAACTCATCTTT. Protein: CALGGFTTGGYTDKLIF.

The J gene is TRDJ1, the V gene TRDV1; tentatively, D is TRDD3 (5 bases). The CDR3 covers 19 residues. Trimming removed 5 bases at V and 2 bases at J, with 27 bases between. Germline V gene data show CDR1 as TSWWSYY and CDR2 as QGS. The CDR3 DNA reads TGTGCTCTTGGGAACCTGGTTCCGCTAGTACTGGAGTATACCGATAAACTCATCTTT. Translated, it gives CALGNLVPLVLEYTDKLIF.

The rearrangement uses TRDV1 and TRDJ1; 8 bases are a match to TRDD3. This CDR3 spans 16 amino acids. J lost 0 bases, V lost 4 bases, and 7 bases had no gene match. The germline gives CDR1 TSWWSYY, CDR2 QGS. The CDR3 region has the DNA TGTGCTCTTGGGGGACGGCGGGGGGATAACACCGATAAACTCATCTTT. Its translation: CALGGRRGDNTDKLIF.

The gene calls are TRDV1 and TRDJ1, with 7 bases lining up with TRDD3. This CDR3 region has 18 residues. From germline, CDR1 is TSWWSYY and CDR2 QGS. V lost 0 bases, J lost 11 bases, and 21 bases stayed unmatched. The CDR3 DNA reads as TGTGCTCTTGGGGAACTCGCCTACATCGGCTGGGGGTTATGCGGTCTCATCTTT. It encodes CALGELAYIGWGLCGLIF.

This clone was observed a few times. V and J are TRDV1 and TRDJ1; 8 bases are a match to TRDD2. This CDR3 is 22 amino acids long. Germline loops: CDR1 TSWWSYY, CDR2 QGS. Losses at the gene ends were 1 base for V and 8 bases for J; bases not matched to a gene: 30. The CDR3 sequence is CALGERSSYLRHRVSLTRKLIF. The CDR3 nucleotides are TGTGCTCTTGGGGAACGATCTTCCTACCTTCGACATAGGGTCTCGCTTACTCGAAAACTCATCTTT.

This clone was observed many times. The chain carries TRDV2 and TRDJ1; the match to TRDD3 covers 10 bases. CDR3 size: 17 residues. Germline V gene data show CDR1 as GEAIGNYY and CDR2 as EKD. V lost 4 bases, J lost 2 bases, and 12 bases stayed unmatched. DNA of the CDR3: TGTGCCTGTGAAGGTCTTCCCTGGGGGATAAGTACCGATAAACTCATCTTT. It encodes CACEGLPWGISTDKLIF.

This clone appeared a few times. The chain uses TRDV1 and TRDJ1, with D perhaps given as TRDD1 or TRDD3 (5 bases each). The CDR3 has 20 residues. The V end was cut by 2 bases, the J end by 0 bases, with 25 bases between. Germline lookup yields CDR1 TSWWSYY and CDR2 QGS. The CDR3 region has the DNA TGTGCTCTTGGGGAAAAATCCCATAGTGAGGTGGGGCCAAACACCGATAAACTCATCTTT. Its protein product is CALGEKSHSEVGPNTDKLIF.

This clone has just a few counts. The chain joins TRDV1 to TRDJ1; TRDD2 agrees at 9 bases. Germline values: CDR1 TSWWSYY, CDR2 QGS. The CDR3 runs to 18 residues. The J segment lost 3 bases and the V segment lost 3 bases, leaving 14 bases of the junction unmatched. The CDR3: CALGDPNLPTGYSDKLIF. The CDR3 bases are TGTGCTCTTGGGGACCCCAACCTTCCTACGGGGTACTCCGATAAACTCATCTTT.

Regarding this clone: Mismatch with germline at one junction end may stem from a read error. This sequence joins TRDV1 and TRDJ1; 10 bases are a match to TRDD3. Germline V gives CDR1 TSWWSYY, CDR2 QGS. CDR3 length equals 22 residues. CDR3 DNA: TGTGCTCTTGGGGAACGGCTTCCTACGACTGGGGGATCAGTCGGGGGCACCGATAAACTCATTTTT. This translates into CALGERLPTTGGSVGGTDKLIF.

This chain links TRDV1 with TRDJ1, with TRDD3 matching 11 bases. Germline V CDR1 and CDR2: TSWWSYY, QGS. Unmatched junction bases numbered 10, after V lost 2 bases and J lost 8 bases. The CDR3 contains 16 residues. DNA for the CDR3: TGTGCTCTTGGGGAAACATTGGGGGATACGAGTTGCAAACTCATCTTT. Encoded protein: CALGETLGDTSCKLIF.

In this sample, this clone turned up a few times. V usage is TRDV2 and J usage is TRDJ1, with 8 bases lining up with TRDD3. Germline V lookup: CDR1 GEAIGNYY, CDR2 EKD. V shed 2 bases and J 0 bases; nucleotides not matched to a gene: 10. The CDR3 extends over 17 amino acids. The CDR3 loop reads CACDMMYWGRYTDKLIF. The CDR3 DNA is TGTGCCTGTGACATGATGTACTGGGGGCGTTACACCGATAAACTCATCTTT.

The chain carries TRDV1 and TRDJ1; no clear D gene. V lost 0 bases and J 1 base, leaving 9 bases between the germline ends. Germline V gene sequence: CDR1 TSWWSYY, CDR2 QGS. This CDR3 is 15 amino acids long. This CDR3 is CALGELSHLTDKLIF. CDR3 DNA sequence: TGTGCTCTTGGGGAACTCTCCCACCTCACCGATAAACTCATCTTT.

This clone occurred a few times. A junction end diverges from the germline sequence, so it may reflect a read error. The chain links TRDV1 to TRDJ1; 8 positions match TRDD3. The CDR3 has 20 residues. Germline-derived CDR1 and CDR2 are TSWWSYY and QGS. The CDR3 region has the DNA TGTGCTCTTGGGGAACGACGACTACAGACTGGGGGCCCGTACACCGATAAGCTCATCTTT. This encodes CALGERRLQTGGPYTDKLIF.